A single sample gave rise to the 4 T cell receptor beta chains below, sequenced in a study of T cell changes during pregnancy in multiple sclerosis. Using immunoSEQ multiplex PCR, the repertoire was profiled, and TCRdb retains in-frame clones only, with some absent. The sample contains approximately 70,000 clones, roughly 90% of which appear only once. The starting material was peripheral blood, obtained in the first trimester of pregnancy. These receptor sequences come from a female donor in good health, enrolled as a control in a pregnancy study.

This clone was observed a single time. The chain uses TRBV6-5 and TRBJ1-1; D is unresolved. The CDR3 runs to 15 residues. The germline CDR1 and CDR2 sequences are MNHEY and SVGAGI. The V end was cut by 0 bases, the J end by 0 bases, with 8 bases between. DNA of the CDR3: TGTGCCAGCAGTTACTCTACACAGCTGAACACTGAAGCTTTCTTT. Translated: CASSYSTQLNTEAFF.

CDR3 protein: CASSQSQGPQETQYF. CDR3 sequence (DNA): TGTGCCAGCAGCCAATCACAGGGACCGCAAGAGACCCAGTACTTC. The chain uses TRBV4-2 and TRBJ2-5; D possibly corresponds to TRBD1 (6 bases). Looked up from germline, CDR1 is LGHNA and CDR2 is YNFKEQ. The CDR3 has 15 amino acids. V was clipped by 2 bases and J by 2 bases, with 12 bases between them.

The chain combines TRBV4-3 with TRBJ2-6; tentatively, D is TRBD1 (6 bases). The CDR3 covers 18 residues. Trimming pared 0 bases from V and 0 bases from J, leaving 12 bases between. Per the germline V gene, CDR1 is LGHNA and CDR2 is YSLEER. For the CDR3, the DNA is TGCGCCAGCAGCCAAGATCGACAGGAAAGCTCTGGGGCCAACGTCCTGACTTTC. Amino acids: CASSQDRQESSGANVLTF.

Written as DNA, the CDR3 is TGTGCCAGCAGCAGACTAGCGGGAGACAACACCGGGGAGCTGTTTTTT. The encoded protein is CASSRLAGDNTGELFF. The chain combines TRBV7-2 with TRBJ2-2; 12 nucleotides agree with TRBD2. The CDR3 loop spans 16 amino acids. V was clipped by 5 bases and J by 2 bases; unmatched bases: 3. CDR1 and CDR2 from the germline V gene are SGHTA and FQGNSA.